The 13 T cell receptor beta chains below were found in one sample sequenced in a study of blood T cell repertoires in COVID-19. Generated by immunoSEQ multiplex PCR, the TCRdb table keeps only in-frame clones and is missing some. Of roughly 280,000 clones in the sample, about 88% were seen once. The sequencing sample was made of PBMCs or T cells enriched from blood (not recorded which). The source of these receptors is a woman between 45 and 60 years old who had recovered from COVID-19.

This clone was recorded a few times. The CDR3 DNA is TGTGCCAGCAGCCAAGGCGGCGGGGAAGAGACCCAGTACTTC. This sequence encodes CASSQGGGEETQYF. V is TRBV4-2 and J is TRBJ2-5, with D tentatively TRBD2 (6 bases). Germline loops: CDR1 LGHNA, CDR2 YNFKEQ. This CDR3 has 14 amino acids. V was clipped by 1 base and J by 3 bases, with 9 bases between them.

In this sample, this clone turned up a few times. V and J are TRBV5-1 and TRBJ1-2, with D perhaps matching TRBD1 (6 bases). Trimming took off 5 bases at V and 5 bases at J, with 22 bases between the two ends. The CDR3 has 16 amino acids. Germline V gene data show CDR1 as SGHRS and CDR2 as YFSETQ. CDR3 coding DNA: TGCGCCAGCAGTCCGCGGTCTGGCAGGGGATCTTATGGCTACACCTTC. It encodes CASSPRSGRGSYGYTF.

The chain links TRBV6-1 to TRBJ2-7; D may be TRBD2 (6 bases). Between the trimmed V and J ends, which lost 2 bases and 3 bases, there was a span of 11 bases. Germline V gene sequence: CDR1 MNHNS, CDR2 SASEGT. CDR3 length: 14 residues. The CDR3 sequence: CASSESGVYYEQYF. The CDR3 DNA reads as TGTGCCAGCAGTGAATCGGGGGTATACTACGAGCAGTACTTC.

This clone was seen more than once but under ten times. The junction and the germline gene differ at one end; a read error may be behind it. This rearrangement joins TRBV7-7 to TRBJ2-1, with 9 positions matching TRBD2. CDR1 and CDR2 (germline): SSHAT, FNYEAQ (reference sequence). This CDR3 region has 16 residues. CDR3 sequence reads: CASSSKLAGSYNEQFF. The CDR3 DNA sequence: TGTGCTAGCAGCTCAAAACTAGCGGGTTCCTACAATGAGCAGTTCTTC.

About this clone itself: The sample contains more than one DNA sequence encoding this CDR3. The chain is built from TRBV7-8 and TRBJ1-1; D unresolved. The V end lost 1 base, the J end lost 5 bases, and 8 bases lay between the germline ends. Germline loops: CDR1 SGHVS, CDR2 FQNEAQ. The CDR3 covers 13 residues. The CDR3 nucleotides are TGTGCCAGCAGCTTAGGGAGGGTTACTGAAGCTTTCTTT. Translated: CASSLGRVTEAFF.

The V gene is TRBV28, the J gene TRBJ2-2; maybe TRBD1 (6 bases). In germline, CDR1 is MDHEN, CDR2 SYDVKM. This CDR3 spans 15 amino acids. With 5 bases removed from V and 4 bases from J, the gap between germline ends came to 14 bases. This chain's CDR3 is CASSRTAGITGELFF. CDR3 nucleotide sequence: TGTGCCAGCAGTCGGACAGCCGGCATCACCGGGGAGCTGTTTTTT. The whole variable domain, remainder taken from reference TRBV28 and TRBJ2-2, is DVKVTQSSRYLVKRTGEKVFLECVQDMDHENMFWYRQDPGLGLRLIYFSYDVKMKEKGDIPEGYSVSREKKERFSLILESASTNQTSMYLCASSRTAGITGELFFGEGSRLTVL.

The rearrangement links TRBV20-1 to TRBJ1-2; D not resolved. Between the trimmed V and J ends, which lost 6 bases and 7 bases, there was a span of 12 bases. The CDR3 is 11 residues long. Germline CDR1 DFQATT, CDR2 SNEGSKA (reference sequence). CDR3 residues: CSARYGLGYTF. The DNA of the CDR3 is TGCAGTGCAAGGTATGGGCTTGGCTACACCTTC.

This clone was recorded once. The chain has TRBV19 and TRBJ2-3; tentative D call: TRBD2 (5 bases). Trimming took off 7 bases at V and 2 bases at J, with 16 bases between the two ends. In germline, CDR1 is LNHDA, CDR2 SQIVND (reference sequence). CDR3 length: 15 residues. In DNA form, the CDR3 reads TGTGCCAGTACTGATCGGGGATCCTTCACAGATACGCAGTATTTT. Its protein product is CASTDRGSFTDTQYF.

This chain connects TRBV7-3 to TRBJ2-7; a weak D match, TRBD1 (6 bases). The CDR3 has 16 residues. In germline, CDR1 is SGHTA, CDR2 FQGTGA. V was pared by 1 base and J by 4 bases, with 17 bases between. CDR3 amino acids: CASSLRSGTSYYEQYF. The CDR3 nucleotides read TGTGCCAGCAGCTTAAGATCTGGGACAAGTTATTACGAGCAGTACTTC.

The chain joins TRBV11-2 to TRBJ1-2; a weak D match, TRBD1 (5 bases). Trimming removed 1 base at V and 11 bases at J, with 17 bases between. The CDR3 is 14 residues long. Germline CDR1 and CDR2: SGHAT and FQNNGV. As DNA, the CDR3 is TGTGCCAGCAGCTTAGGAGTCGGGGGAACTTCGTACACCTTC. Translating it yields CASSLGVGGTSYTF.

The rearrangement uses TRBV19 and TRBJ2-7; D is possibly TRBD1 (6 bases). The CDR3 runs to 15 residues. Germline V lookup: CDR1 LNHDA, CDR2 SQIVND (reference sequence). The V end lost 7 bases, the J end lost 5 bases, and 21 bases lay between the germline ends. CDR3 residues: CASKGDTKGPHEQYF. The CDR3 DNA sequence: TGTGCCAGTAAAGGGGACACCAAGGGACCCCACGAGCAGTACTTC.

V is TRBV4-3 and J is TRBJ2-1, with 9 bases that match TRBD2. The CDR3 length is 19 residues. With 0 bases clipped from V and 7 bases from J, the junction kept 16 bases outside the gene matches. The germline gives CDR1 LGHNA, CDR2 YSLEER. DNA for the CDR3: TGCGCCAGCAGCCAAGATTTGGGCGGGAGGGTCTCCGCGAGTAATGAGCAGTTCTTC. It is translated as CASSQDLGGRVSASNEQFF.

This chain links TRBV9 with TRBJ1-1; 9 nucleotides line up with TRBD1. J was trimmed by 4 bases and V by 0 bases; bases with no gene match: 1. This CDR3 has 14 residues. The V gene's germline CDR1 is SGDLS and CDR2 YYNGEE. The CDR3 protein is CASSVVTGGTEAFF. The CDR3 coding sequence is TGTGCCAGCAGCGTAGTGACAGGGGGCACTGAAGCTTTCTTT.